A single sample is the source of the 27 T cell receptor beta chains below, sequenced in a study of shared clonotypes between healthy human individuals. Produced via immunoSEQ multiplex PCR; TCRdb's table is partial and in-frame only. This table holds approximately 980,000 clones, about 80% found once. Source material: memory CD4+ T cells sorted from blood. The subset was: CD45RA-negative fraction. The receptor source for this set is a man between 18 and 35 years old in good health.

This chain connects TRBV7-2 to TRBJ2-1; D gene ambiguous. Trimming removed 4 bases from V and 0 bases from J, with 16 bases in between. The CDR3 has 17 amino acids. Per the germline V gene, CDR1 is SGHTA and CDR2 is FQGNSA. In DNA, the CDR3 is TGTGCCAGCAGCTCATACCAACTACCCAGCTCCTACAATGAGCAGTTCTTC. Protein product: CASSSYQLPSSYNEQFF.

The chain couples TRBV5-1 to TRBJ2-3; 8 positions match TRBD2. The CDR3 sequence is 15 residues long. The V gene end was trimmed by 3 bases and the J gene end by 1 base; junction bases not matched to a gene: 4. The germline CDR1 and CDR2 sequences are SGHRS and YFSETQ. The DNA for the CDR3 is TGCGCCAGCAGCTCTGGAGCGGGGGGCACAGATACGCAGTATTTT. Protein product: CASSSGAGGTDTQYF.

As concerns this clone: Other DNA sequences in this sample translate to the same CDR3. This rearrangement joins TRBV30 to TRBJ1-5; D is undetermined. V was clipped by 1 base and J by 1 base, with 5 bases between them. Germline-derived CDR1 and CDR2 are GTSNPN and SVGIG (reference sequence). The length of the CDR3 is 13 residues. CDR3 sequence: CAWSGGSNQPQHF. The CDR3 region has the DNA TGTGCCTGGAGTGGGGGAAGCAATCAGCCCCAGCATTTT.

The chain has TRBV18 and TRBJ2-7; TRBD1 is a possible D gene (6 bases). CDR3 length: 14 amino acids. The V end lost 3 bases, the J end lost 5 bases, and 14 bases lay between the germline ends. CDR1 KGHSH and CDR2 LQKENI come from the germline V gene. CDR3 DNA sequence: TGTGCCAGCTCACCTCCCGACAGGTCCCACGAGCAGTACTTC. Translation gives CASSPPDRSHEQYF.

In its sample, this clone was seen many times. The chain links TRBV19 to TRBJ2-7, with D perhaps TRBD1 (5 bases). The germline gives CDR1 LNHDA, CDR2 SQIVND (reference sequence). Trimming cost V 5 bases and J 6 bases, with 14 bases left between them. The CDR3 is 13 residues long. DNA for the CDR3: TGTGCCAGTAGTGCCTTACAGGTTTCCGAGCAGTACTTC. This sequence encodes CASSALQVSEQYF. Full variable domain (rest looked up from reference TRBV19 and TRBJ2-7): DGGITQSPKYLFRKEGQNVTLSCEQNLNHDAMYWYRQDPGQGLRLIYYSQIVNDFQKGDIAEGYSVSREKKESFPLTVTSAQKNPTAFYLCASSALQVSEQYFGPGTRLTVT.

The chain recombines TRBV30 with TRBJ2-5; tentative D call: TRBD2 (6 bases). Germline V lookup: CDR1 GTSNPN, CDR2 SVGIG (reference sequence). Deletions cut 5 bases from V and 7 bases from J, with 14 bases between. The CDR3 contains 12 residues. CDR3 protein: CAWGTLPGTQYF. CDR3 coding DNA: TGTGCCTGGGGGACTTTACCAGGGACCCAGTACTTC.

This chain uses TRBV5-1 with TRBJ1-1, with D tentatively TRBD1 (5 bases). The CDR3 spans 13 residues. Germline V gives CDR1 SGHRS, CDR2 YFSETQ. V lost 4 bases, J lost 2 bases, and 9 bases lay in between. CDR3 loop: CASSQGANTEAFF. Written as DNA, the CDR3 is TGCGCCAGCAGCCAAGGGGCTAACACTGAAGCTTTCTTT.

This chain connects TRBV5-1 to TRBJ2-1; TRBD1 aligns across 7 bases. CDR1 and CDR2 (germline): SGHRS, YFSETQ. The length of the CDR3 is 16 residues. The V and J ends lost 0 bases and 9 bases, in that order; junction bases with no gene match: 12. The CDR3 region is CASSLGDRSFRFEQFF. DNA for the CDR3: TGCGCCAGCAGCTTGGGGGACAGATCCTTTCGATTTGAGCAGTTCTTC.

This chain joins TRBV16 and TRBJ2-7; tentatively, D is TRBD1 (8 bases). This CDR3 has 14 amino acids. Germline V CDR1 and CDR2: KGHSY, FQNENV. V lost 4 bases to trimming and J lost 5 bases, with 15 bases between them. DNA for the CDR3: TGTGCCAGCAGCCTCAACAGGGGGGGGAACGAGCAGTACTTC. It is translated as CASSLNRGGNEQYF. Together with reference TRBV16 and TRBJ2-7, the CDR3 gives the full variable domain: GEEVAQTPKHLVRGEGQKAKLYCAPIKGHSYVFWYQQVLKNEFKFLISFQNENVFDETGMPKERFSAKCLPNSPCSLEIQATKLEDSAVYFCASSLNRGGNEQYFGPGTRLTVT.

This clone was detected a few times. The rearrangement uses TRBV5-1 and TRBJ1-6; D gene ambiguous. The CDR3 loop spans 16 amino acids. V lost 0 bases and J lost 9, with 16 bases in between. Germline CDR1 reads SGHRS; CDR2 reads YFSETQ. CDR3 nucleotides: TGCGCCAGCAGCTTGGAGGTGAACCAAGGAACTTCACCCCTCCACTTT. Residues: CASSLEVNQGTSPLHF.

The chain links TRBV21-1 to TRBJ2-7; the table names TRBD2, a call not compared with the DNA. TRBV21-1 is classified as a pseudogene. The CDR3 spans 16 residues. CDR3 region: CAISHLSISPEYEQYF. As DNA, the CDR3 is TGTGCCATCTCGCATCTTAGCATCTCCCCCGAGTACGAGCAGTACTTC.

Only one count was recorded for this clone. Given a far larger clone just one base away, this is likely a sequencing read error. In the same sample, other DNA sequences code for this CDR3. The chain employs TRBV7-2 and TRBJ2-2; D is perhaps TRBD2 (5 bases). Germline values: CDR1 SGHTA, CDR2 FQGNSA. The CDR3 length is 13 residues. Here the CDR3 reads CASSLRPTGELFF. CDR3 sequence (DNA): TGTGCCAGCAGCTTAAGGCCAACCGGGGAGCTGTTCTTT.

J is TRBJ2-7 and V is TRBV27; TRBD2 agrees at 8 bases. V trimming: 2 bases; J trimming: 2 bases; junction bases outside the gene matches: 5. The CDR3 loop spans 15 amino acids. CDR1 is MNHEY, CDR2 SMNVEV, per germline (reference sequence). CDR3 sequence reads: CASSLTGGPPYEQYF. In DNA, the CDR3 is TGTGCCAGCAGTTTAACGGGGGGGCCTCCCTACGAGCAGTACTTC.

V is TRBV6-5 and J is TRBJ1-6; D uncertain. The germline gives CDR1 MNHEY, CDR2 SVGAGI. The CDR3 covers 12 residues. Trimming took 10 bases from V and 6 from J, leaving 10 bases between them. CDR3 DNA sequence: TGTGCCACCCAGAACGGTAATTCACCCCTCCACTTT. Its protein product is CATQNGNSPLHF.

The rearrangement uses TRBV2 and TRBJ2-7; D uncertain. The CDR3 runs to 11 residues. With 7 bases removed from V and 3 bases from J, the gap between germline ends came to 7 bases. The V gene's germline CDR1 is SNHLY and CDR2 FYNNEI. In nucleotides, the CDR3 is TGTGCCAGCACCTCCTTCTACGAGCAGTACTTC. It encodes CASTSFYEQYF.

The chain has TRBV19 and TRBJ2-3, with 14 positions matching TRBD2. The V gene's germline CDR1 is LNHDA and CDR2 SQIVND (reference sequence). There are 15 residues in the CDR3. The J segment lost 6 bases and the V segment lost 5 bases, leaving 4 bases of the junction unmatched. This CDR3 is CASSAGLAGADTQYF. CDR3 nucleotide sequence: TGTGCCAGTAGTGCGGGACTAGCGGGAGCTGATACGCAGTATTTT.

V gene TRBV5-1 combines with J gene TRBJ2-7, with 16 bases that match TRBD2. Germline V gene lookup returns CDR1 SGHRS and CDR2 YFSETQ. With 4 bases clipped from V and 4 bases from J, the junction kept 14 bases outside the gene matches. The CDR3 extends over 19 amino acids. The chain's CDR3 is CASSRGTSGGAAYEYEQYF. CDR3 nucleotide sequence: TGCGCCAGCAGCCGCGGGACTAGCGGGGGGGCCGCCTATGAATACGAGCAGTACTTC.

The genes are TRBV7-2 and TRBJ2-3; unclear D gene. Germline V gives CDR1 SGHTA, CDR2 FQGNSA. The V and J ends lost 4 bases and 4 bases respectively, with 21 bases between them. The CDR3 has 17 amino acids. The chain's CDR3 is CASSSLSLRLAADTQYF. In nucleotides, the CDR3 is TGTGCCAGCAGCTCCCTTAGTTTGCGGCTGGCAGCAGATACGCAGTATTTT.

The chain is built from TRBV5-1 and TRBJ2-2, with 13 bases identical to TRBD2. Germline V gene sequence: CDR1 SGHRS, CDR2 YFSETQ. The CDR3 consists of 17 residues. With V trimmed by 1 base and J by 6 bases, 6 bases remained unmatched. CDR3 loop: CASSLKRLAGGAGELFF. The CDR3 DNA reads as TGCGCCAGCAGCTTGAAAAGACTAGCGGGGGGAGCCGGGGAGCTGTTTTTT.

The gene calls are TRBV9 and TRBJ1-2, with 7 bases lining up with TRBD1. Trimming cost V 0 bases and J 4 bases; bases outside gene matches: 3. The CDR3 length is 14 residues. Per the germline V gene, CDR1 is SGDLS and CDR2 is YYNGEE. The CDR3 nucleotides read TGTGCCAGCAGCGTAGAAGGGGGCGCCTATGGCTACACCTTC. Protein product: CASSVEGGAYGYTF.

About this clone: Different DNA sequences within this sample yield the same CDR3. DNA of the CDR3: TGTGCCAGCAGTGATGTCAGAGGAAACACCATATATTTT. This translates into CASSDVRGNTIYF. The chain has TRBV2 and TRBJ1-3; D remains unclear. Trimming stripped 3 bases from V and 4 bases from J, with 7 bases between. The germline CDR1 and CDR2 sequences are SNHLY and FYNNEI. There are 13 residues in the CDR3. Drawing the rest from reference TRBV2 and TRBJ1-3, the complete variable domain is EPEVTQTPSHQVTQMGQEVILRCVPISNHLYFYWYRQILGQKVEFLVSFYNNEISEKSEIFDDQFSVERPDGSNFTLKIRSTKLEDSAMYFCASSDVRGNTIYFGEGSWLTVV.

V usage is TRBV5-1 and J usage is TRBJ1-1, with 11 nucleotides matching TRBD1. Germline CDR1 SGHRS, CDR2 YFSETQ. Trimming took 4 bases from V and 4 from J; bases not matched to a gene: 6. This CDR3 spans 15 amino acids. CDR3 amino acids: CASSLRTGGGTEAFF. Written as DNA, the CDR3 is TGCGCCAGCAGCCTACGGACAGGGGGCGGCACTGAAGCTTTCTTT.

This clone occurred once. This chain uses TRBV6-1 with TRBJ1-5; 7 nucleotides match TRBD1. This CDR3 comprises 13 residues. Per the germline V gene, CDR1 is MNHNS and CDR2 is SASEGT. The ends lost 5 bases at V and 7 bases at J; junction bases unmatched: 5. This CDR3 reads CASSNTGEQPQHF. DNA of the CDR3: TGTGCCAGCAGTAACACAGGGGAACAGCCCCAGCATTTT.

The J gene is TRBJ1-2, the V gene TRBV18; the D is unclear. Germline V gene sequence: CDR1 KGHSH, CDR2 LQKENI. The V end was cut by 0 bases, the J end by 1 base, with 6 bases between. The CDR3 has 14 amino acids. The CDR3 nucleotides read TGTGCCAGCTCACCACCCTCCGATAACTATGGCTACACCTTC. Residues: CASSPPSDNYGYTF.

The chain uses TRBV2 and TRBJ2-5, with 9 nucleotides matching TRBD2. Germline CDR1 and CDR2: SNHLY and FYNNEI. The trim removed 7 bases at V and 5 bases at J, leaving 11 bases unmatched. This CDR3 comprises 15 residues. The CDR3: CASTGAGGIRETQYF. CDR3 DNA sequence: TGTGCCAGCACAGGAGCGGGAGGTATTCGGGAGACCCAGTACTTC.

CDR3 sequence reads: CASSLGGQGWGTEAFF. The DNA of the CDR3 is TGTGCCAGCAGCTTAGGAGGACAGGGGTGGGGCACTGAAGCTTTCTTT. The V call is TRBV7-2, the J call TRBJ1-1; 9 positions agree with TRBD1. The CDR3 length is 16 residues. Germline trimming cut 1 base from V and 4 bases from J; bases unmatched to any gene: 7. Per the germline V gene, CDR1 is SGHTA and CDR2 is FQGNSA.

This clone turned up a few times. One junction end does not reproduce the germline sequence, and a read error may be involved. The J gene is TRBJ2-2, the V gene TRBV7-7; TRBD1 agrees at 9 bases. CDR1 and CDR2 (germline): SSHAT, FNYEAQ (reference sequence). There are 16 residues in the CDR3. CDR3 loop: CASSETGTGSPGELFF. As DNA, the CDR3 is TGTGCTAGCAGCGAAACAGGGACAGGGAGTCCCGGGGAGCTGTTTTTT.